The 6 T cell receptor beta chains in this list originate from one sample, sequenced in a study of blood T cell repertoires in COVID-19. Profiled with immunoSEQ multiplex PCR; TCRdb holds only in-frame clones, not every one. Altogether under 300,000 clones are present, 89% being singletons, with the ten largest covering under 2.5%. The sample consisted of peripheral blood. All receptors come from a man aged 50-59 years with acute or convalescent COVID-19.

This clone was detected only once. This chain uses TRBV7-3 with TRBJ2-7, with TRBD1 matching over 9 bases. The CDR3 totals 13 residues. V lost 5 bases, J lost 5 bases, and 4 bases stayed unmatched. CDR1 and CDR2 (germline): SGHTA, FQGTGA. The CDR3 DNA reads as TGTGCCAGCAGCCGGGACAGGGTAAACGAGCAGTACTTC. Its translation: CASSRDRVNEQYF.

The rearrangement joins TRBV5-1 to TRBJ1-1; the D gene is possibly TRBD1 (5 bases). The CDR3 runs to 14 residues. Trimming took off 3 bases at V and 7 bases at J, with 16 bases between the two ends. Per germline, CDR1 SGHRS and CDR2 YFSETQ. CDR3 DNA sequence: TGCGCCAGCAGCTCGACAATGGGGGGGTATGAAGCTTTCTTT. Amino acids: CASSSTMGGYEAFF.

V usage is TRBV10-1 and J usage is TRBJ2-3; D is perhaps TRBD1 (6 bases). V lost 10 bases and J 2 bases, leaving 16 bases between the germline ends. The CDR3 runs 14 residues. CDR1 is WNHNN, CDR2 SYGVQD, per germline (reference sequence). The CDR3 DNA sequence: TGCGCCACAGCTTCGGACAGAGACACAGATACGCAGTATTTT. Translated, it gives CATASDRDTDTQYF.

This chain uses TRBV19 with TRBJ1-6; possible D gene TRBD1, 5 bases. Trimming cost V 1 base and J 9 bases, with 7 bases left between them. Germline V gene data show CDR1 as LNHDA and CDR2 as SQIVND (reference sequence). There are 13 residues in the CDR3. CDR3 nucleotides: TGTGCCAGTAGTATAGGGACACGTTCACCCCTCCACTTT. This encodes CASSIGTRSPLHF.

This clone is a singleton in its sample. The chain carries TRBV27 and TRBJ1-4; D might be TRBD1 (6 bases). The CDR3 sequence is 14 residues long. Germline CDR1 is MNHEY and CDR2 is SMNVEV (reference sequence). Trimming removed 5 bases at V and 3 bases at J, with 10 bases between. The CDR3 DNA sequence: TGTGCCAGCAGTACAGGGCTAGCTAATGAAAAACTGTTTTTT. Translation gives CASSTGLANEKLFF. Looking up the rest from reference TRBV27 and TRBJ1-4 gives the full variable domain: EAQVTQNPRYLITVTGKKLTVTCSQNMNHEYMSWYRQDPGLGLRQIYYSMNVEVTDKGDVPEGYKVSRKEKRNFPLILESPSPNQTSLYFCASSTGLANEKLFFGSGTQLSVL.

The V call is TRBV7-8, the J call TRBJ2-7; 8 bases map to TRBD2. V shed 2 bases, J shed 5 bases, and the junction held 5 bases outside the gene matches. Germline CDR1 and CDR2: SGHVS and FQNEAQ. CDR3 length equals 14 residues. The CDR3 here is CASSLSDGRDEQYF. The CDR3 coding sequence is TGTGCCAGCAGCTTAAGCGACGGGAGGGACGAGCAGTACTTC.